Listed here is a single T cell receptor beta chain. The sample comes from a study of blood T cell repertoires in COVID-19. In the original workflow: Amplification from reference gene primers served as the basis for estimated nucleated cell counts. Assay: immunoSEQ multiplex PCR; the TCRdb copy retains only in-frame clones and omits some. V, J and clone size derive from that table, while D and trimming were established from the DNA sequence. The sample contains around 370,000 clones, under 95% of which appear only once. Sequenced input: peripheral blood. The clonotype was recovered from a woman younger than 30 who had recovered from COVID-19.

CDR3 sequence: CASSPPGSTDTQYF. Written as DNA, the CDR3 is TGTGCCAGCAGCCCTCCGGGTAGCACAGATACGCAGTATTTT. The V call is TRBV3-1 (or the pseudogene TRBV3-2), the J call TRBJ2-3; D unclear. V dropped 4 bases and J dropped 0 bases, with 8 bases sitting between them. The CDR3 is 14 amino acids. Germline V gives CDR1 LGHDT, CDR2 YNNKEL (reference sequence).